These T cell receptor beta chains were read from a single sample in a study of T cell repertoires in cytomegalovirus infection. Each CDR3 protein is one row after TCRdb ran MiXCR on the reads. The sample holds around 450,000 distinct CDR3 sequences, approximately 10% seen once. The source material was PBMCs. The receptors originated from a human donor in good health (CMV status not recorded). Some clones in this sample may be carry-over from other donors' samples. The CDR3 runs from the conserved cysteine through the conserved F or W. A D gene is named only where the DNA matches it firmly. The size of a clone is reported for some rows only, either as once, few or many, or as a class for expanded clones.

cdr3_nt,cdr3_aa,v_call,j_call,d_call,clone_size
TGTGCCAGCAGCTTAGGTCAGCGGGGGAGCACAGATACGCAGTATTTT,CASSLGQRGSTDTQYF,TRBV11-2,TRBJ2-3,TRBD2,many
TGTGCCAGCAGCTTACAGACGGCCCTTCAGCCCACCTTC,CASSLQTALQPTF,TRBV7-9,TRBJ1-2,NA,many
TGTGCCAGCAGCGTAGACAGGGGGAGGAACAATGAGCAGTTCTTC,CASSVDRGRNNEQFF,TRBV9,TRBJ2-1,TRBD1,NA
TGCAGCGCCGCGCTAGCGGGGACCCATACGCAGTATTTT,CSAALAGTHTQYF,TRBV29-1,TRBJ2-3,TRBD2,NA
TGTGCCAGCAGCTACATGCGGGGGGGGCGAGTAGATACGCAGTATTTT,CASSYMRGGRVDTQYF,TRBV7-9,TRBJ2-3,TRBD2,many
TGTGCCAGCAGTGTCATTTTCAGGGGAGACTATGGCTACACCTTC,CASSVIFRGDYGYTF,TRBV6-1,TRBJ1-2,NA,few
TGTGCCAGCAGCCCCCTAGGGGAGACCTATAATTCACCCCTCCACTTT,CASSPLGETYNSPLHF,TRBV9,TRBJ1-6,NA,NA
TGTGCCAGCAGCTTCTCCAGGGATGGGGGCTACACCTTC,CASSFSRDGGYTF,TRBV2,TRBJ1-2,NA,NA
TGCAGTGGAGTCCGACCGGGACAGGGGCCCGAGCAGTACTTC,CSGVRPGQGPEQYF,TRBV20-1,TRBJ2-7,TRBD1,NA
TGTGCCAGCAGCCGGAGCGGTCGGAGCACAGATACGCAGTATTTT,CASSRSGRSTDTQYF,TRBV11-2,TRBJ2-3,NA,many
TGCAGTGCTAGAGATCCCCTTAGCGGGAAAACCTACGAGCAGTACTTC,CSARDPLSGKTYEQYF,TRBV20-1,TRBJ2-7,TRBD2,many
TGTGCCAGCAGCTGGACAGGAACCGGGGAGCTGTTTTTT,CASSWTGTGELFF,TRBV27,TRBJ2-2,TRBD1,few
TGTGCCAGCTTTTCTAGCCCGACGGAATATAGCAATCAGCCCCAGCATTTT,CASFSSPTEYSNQPQHF,TRBV28,TRBJ1-5,NA,NA
TGTGCCAGCAGCTCATGGGGGTTTCGAGTCCTGAGTACTAGCACAGATACGCAGTATTTT,CASSSWGFRVLSTSTDTQYF,TRBV28,TRBJ2-3,NA,NA
TGTGCCAGCAGCGATCCGTGGAACACTGAAGCTTTCTTT,CASSDPWNTEAFF,TRBV11-1,TRBJ1-1,NA,many
TGTGCCAGCAAAATCTCCCTCAGAGGTGAAAAACTGTTTTTT,CASKISLRGEKLFF,TRBV6-5,TRBJ1-4,NA,NA
TGCGCCAGCAGCCCCATAGACAGAGGGTTGAACACTGAAGCTTTCTTT,CASSPIDRGLNTEAFF,TRBV4-1,TRBJ1-1,NA,many